The 26 T cell receptor beta chains in this list originate from one sample, sequenced in a study of blood T cell repertoires in COVID-19. Method: immunoSEQ multiplex PCR; TCRdb's copy keeps in-frame clones and lacks some. The sample lists fewer than 150,000 clones; roughly 80% were seen once. The sequenced sample was peripheral blood. The source of these receptors is a human donor in a cohort sampled during active COVID-19.

The chain links TRBV5-1 to TRBJ1-2, with a tentative D call TRBD1 (5 bases). The CDR3 consists of 16 residues. V was pared by 3 bases and J by 8 bases, with 23 bases between. CDR1 and CDR2 (germline): SGHRS, YFSETQ. In nucleotides, the CDR3 is TGCGCCAGCAGCTGGAGGGGCGAGGTTCCCCGGATCGGCTACACCTTC. Its translation: CASSWRGEVPRIGYTF.

The table lists this clone with a few counts. CDR3: CASSQVGHGTGNEQYF. The CDR3 DNA is TGCGCCAGCAGCCAAGTCGGCCACGGGACAGGGAACGAGCAGTACTTC. The gene calls are TRBV4-1 and TRBJ2-7; 9 positions match TRBD1. Germline assignment: CDR1 MGHRA and CDR2 YSYEKL. With V trimmed by 1 base and J by 5 bases, 9 bases remained unmatched. This CDR3 is built from 16 residues.

The chain couples TRBV7-3 to TRBJ1-3; D call uncertain. The CDR3 has 14 residues. The V gene lost 3 bases and the J gene lost 0 bases, with 6 bases spanning the gap. Germline V gives CDR1 SGHTA, CDR2 FQGTGA. CDR3: CASSLTNSGNTIYF. The CDR3 DNA reads TGTGCCAGCAGCTTGACTAACTCTGGAAACACCATATATTTT. Variable domain in full (rest from reference TRBV7-3 and TRBJ1-3): GAGVSQTPSNKVTEKGKYVELRCDPISGHTALYWYRQSLGQGPEFLIYFQGTGAADDSGLPNDRFFAVRPEGSVSTLKIQRTERGDSAVYLCASSLTNSGNTIYFGEGSWLTVV.

The V gene is TRBV9, the J gene TRBJ1-3, with D unclear. The CDR3 runs to 14 residues. Trimming took off 4 bases at V and 5 bases at J, with 13 bases between the two ends. Germline loops: CDR1 SGDLS, CDR2 YYNGEE. The CDR3 nucleotides are TGTGCCAGCAGCCCCCGCGCACAGCGAAACACCATATATTTT. The encoded protein is CASSPRAQRNTIYF.

V gene TRBV5-4 combines with J gene TRBJ1-4; 7 bases align to TRBD1. The V segment lost 5 bases and the J segment 6 bases; nucleotides outside the gene matches: 10. Germline CDR1 and CDR2: SGHNT and YYREEE (reference sequence). CDR3 length equals 15 residues. The CDR3 sequence: CASSRRQGSHEKLFF. Written as DNA, the CDR3 is TGTGCCAGCAGTCGGCGACAGGGAAGCCATGAAAAACTGTTTTTT.

The chain uses TRBV2 and TRBJ1-3, with a possible D match to TRBD1 (5 bases). Trimming shortened V by 4 bases and J by 2 bases, and 12 bases separated the two germline ends. CDR1 and CDR2 (germline): SNHLY, FYNNEI. The CDR3 covers 15 residues. The CDR3 region is CASSGRGQTGNTIYF. In nucleotides, the CDR3 is TGTGCCAGCAGTGGTAGGGGCCAAACTGGAAACACCATATATTTT.

The genes are TRBV6-5 and TRBJ2-2; 7 bases match TRBD1. V was clipped by 2 bases and J by 0 bases; unmatched bases: 3. Germline CDR1 is MNHEY and CDR2 is SVGAGI. CDR3 length: 16 amino acids. CDR3 in amino acids: CASSYGDSSNTGELFF. The CDR3 DNA is TGTGCCAGCAGTTACGGGGACAGCTCGAACACCGGGGAGCTGTTTTTT.

V is TRBV27 and J is TRBJ2-5; 15 bases match TRBD2. The CDR3 has 16 residues. The junction had 8 bases not matched to a gene; V was cut back by 5 bases and J by 7 bases. In germline, CDR1 is MNHEY, CDR2 SMNVEV (reference sequence). The CDR3 bases are TGTGCCAGCAGTCCCGGACTAGCGGGGGGGCCAGTGACCCAGTACTTC. Translated: CASSPGLAGGPVTQYF.

The V gene is TRBV9, the J gene TRBJ2-7; 10 nucleotides match TRBD2. The CDR3 runs 15 residues. J was trimmed by 2 bases and V by 3 bases; bases with no gene match: 5. Germline values: CDR1 SGDLS, CDR2 YYNGEE. The CDR3 region is CASSAGLADAYEQYF. CDR3 in DNA: TGTGCCAGCAGCGCCGGACTAGCGGATGCCTACGAGCAGTACTTC.

The rearrangement joins TRBV6-5 to TRBJ1-1; D is ambiguous. The germline CDR1 and CDR2 sequences are MNHEY and SVGAGI. CDR3 length: 12 amino acids. The V end was cut by 4 bases, the J end by 1 base, with 4 bases between. Here the CDR3 reads CASSSGNTEAFF. CDR3 sequence (DNA): TGTGCCAGCAGTTCGGGGAACACTGAAGCTTTCTTT.

The V gene is TRBV28, the J gene TRBJ1-1, with D perhaps TRBD1 (5 bases). The CDR3 sequence is 15 residues long. Germline lookup yields CDR1 MDHEN and CDR2 SYDVKM. Trimming took 7 bases from V and 4 from J, leaving 19 bases between them. In DNA form, the CDR3 reads TGTGCCAGCACCCCTGGGATAGGGGTGGTCACTGAAGCTTTCTTT. Its protein product is CASTPGIGVVTEAFF.

V gene TRBV28 combines with J gene TRBJ1-4, with a possible D match to TRBD1 (5 bases). Germline V gives CDR1 MDHEN, CDR2 SYDVKM. CDR3 length: 15 residues. Trimming cost V 6 bases and J 3 bases, with 14 bases left between them. The CDR3 region is CASRPQGRANEKLFF. In nucleotides, the CDR3 is TGTGCCAGCAGACCCCAGGGTCGGGCTAATGAAAAACTGTTTTTT.

Here the CDR3 reads CASSPGTAQPEQFF. CDR3 bases: TGTGCCAGCAGTCCGGGGACTGCCCAACCTGAGCAGTTCTTC. The V call is TRBV28, the J call TRBJ2-1, with a tentative D call TRBD2 (6 bases). Trimming stripped 5 bases from V and 9 bases from J, with 17 bases between. CDR1 and CDR2 (germline): MDHEN, SYDVKM. This CDR3 comprises 14 residues.

The J gene is TRBJ2-5, the V gene TRBV2; 7 bases are a match to TRBD1. The CDR3 is made up of 14 amino acids. V was pared by 11 bases and J by 5 bases, with 14 bases of the junction left unmatched. Germline lookup yields CDR1 SNHLY and CDR2 FYNNEI. The CDR3 DNA reads TGTGCCGCCCGGGACAGAGATTGGGGGGAGACCCAGTACTTC. The encoded protein is CAARDRDWGETQYF.

V usage is TRBV5-1 and J usage is TRBJ2-2; TRBD1 aligns across 10 bases. Germline assignment: CDR1 SGHRS and CDR2 YFSETQ. The CDR3 is 15 amino acids. V lost 4 bases, J lost 5 bases, and 5 bases stayed unmatched. CDR3 sequence reads: CASSPDRGWTGELFF. CDR3 nucleotides: TGCGCCAGCAGCCCGGACAGGGGGTGGACCGGGGAGCTGTTTTTT. Using reference TRBV5-1 and TRBJ2-2 for the parts outside the CDR3, the full variable domain is KAGVTQTPRYLIKTRGQQVTLSCSPISGHRSVSWYQQTPGQGLQFLFEYFSETQRNKGNFPGRFSGRQFSNSRSEMNVSTLELGDSALYLCASSPDRGWTGELFFGEGSRLTVL.

V and J are TRBV28 and TRBJ1-5; D may be TRBD1 (6 bases). The CDR3 has 14 residues. Germline CDR1 MDHEN, CDR2 SYDVKM. V was trimmed by 6 bases and J by 4 bases, leaving 13 bases between them. The CDR3 here is CASSAGDSNQPQHF. The DNA of the CDR3 is TGTGCCAGCAGCGCAGGGGATAGTAATCAGCCCCAGCATTTT.

This chain uses TRBV6-5 with TRBJ1-1; tentatively, D is TRBD1 (6 bases). Germline CDR1 is MNHEY and CDR2 is SVGAGI. CDR3 length: 11 amino acids. V lost 6 bases to trimming and J lost 8 bases, with 10 bases between them. The CDR3 is CASSGTFEAFF. In nucleotides, the CDR3 is TGTGCCAGCAGCGGGACATTCGAAGCTTTCTTT.

CDR3 loop: CASSEVRLNTGELFF. The CDR3 DNA sequence: TGTGCCAGCAGTGAAGTCAGGTTGAACACCGGGGAGCTGTTTTTT. The chain has TRBV2 and TRBJ2-2; no definite D call. The CDR3 has 15 residues. Trimming shortened V by 1 base and J by 1 base, and 7 bases separated the two germline ends. CDR1 and CDR2 from the germline V gene are SNHLY and FYNNEI. The full variable domain, completed using reference TRBV2 and TRBJ2-2, is EPEVTQTPSHQVTQMGQEVILRCVPISNHLYFYWYRQILGQKVEFLVSFYNNEISEKSEIFDDQFSVERPDGSNFTLKIRSTKLEDSAMYFCASSEVRLNTGELFFGEGSRLTVL.

The V gene is TRBV20-1, the J gene TRBJ1-2; D unresolved. Germline CDR1 is DFQATT and CDR2 is SNEGSKA (reference sequence). This CDR3 is built from 12 residues. The V gene lost 3 bases and the J gene lost 8 bases, with 13 bases spanning the gap. The CDR3 DNA is TGCAGTGCTAGTCACAGCCGGATAGGCTACACCTTC. Translating it yields CSASHSRIGYTF.

The V call is TRBV19, the J call TRBJ2-1; a weak D match, TRBD1 (5 bases). The germline V gene encodes CDR1 LNHDA and CDR2 SQIVND (reference sequence). V was clipped by 5 bases and J by 0 bases, with 17 bases between them. This CDR3 has 17 amino acids. This CDR3 is CASSPYTGFRSYNEQFF. In DNA, the CDR3 is TGTGCCAGTAGTCCCTATACAGGTTTCCGCTCCTACAATGAGCAGTTCTTC.

This sequence joins TRBV9 and TRBJ2-1, with 8 bases aligning to TRBD1. This CDR3 is built from 15 residues. V was pared by 2 bases and J by 0 bases, with 1 base of the junction left unmatched. Germline assignment: CDR1 SGDLS and CDR2 YYNGEE. The CDR3 coding sequence is TGTGCCAGCAGCGTGGGACAGGTCTCCTACAATGAGCAGTTCTTC. Translation: CASSVGQVSYNEQFF.

The chain joins TRBV19 to TRBJ2-7, with a possible D match to TRBD1 (5 bases). The germline gives CDR1 LNHDA, CDR2 SQIVND (reference sequence). V was cut by 4 bases and J by 6 bases, with 10 bases left in between. CDR3 length: 12 amino acids. CDR3 region: CASSTGIGEQYF. CDR3 DNA: TGTGCCAGTAGTACAGGGATCGGCGAGCAGTACTTC.

This clone was seen a handful of times. This chain connects TRBV4-1 to TRBJ1-6, with 7 bases aligning to TRBD1. The ends lost 0 bases at V and 9 bases at J; junction bases unmatched: 11. The CDR3 runs to 17 residues. CDR1 is MGHRA and CDR2 is YSYEKL in the germline V gene. The CDR3 reads CASSQEWGQIVGSPLHF. For the CDR3, the DNA is TGCGCCAGCAGCCAAGAATGGGGACAGATTGTTGGTTCACCCCTCCACTTT.

The J gene is TRBJ2-2, the V gene TRBV10-3, with 12 nucleotides matching TRBD2. Germline CDR1 and CDR2: ENHRY and SYGVKD. With V trimmed by 8 bases and J by 4 bases, 11 bases remained unmatched. This CDR3 contains 17 residues. The CDR3 bases are TGTGCCATCTCCTCGACTAGCGGGGGACCGGGCACCGGGGAGCTGTTTTTT. This gives the protein CAISSTSGGPGTGELFF.

The chain is built from TRBV7-9 and TRBJ2-6; no clear D gene. Germline lookup yields CDR1 SEHNR and CDR2 FQNEAQ (reference sequence). The CDR3 extends over 15 amino acids. Trimming took off 2 bases at V and 2 bases at J, with 7 bases between the two ends. CDR3 amino acids: CASSLSKTGANVLTF. Written as DNA, the CDR3 is TGTGCCAGCAGCTTAAGCAAGACTGGGGCCAACGTCCTGACTTTC.

This rearrangement joins TRBV27 to TRBJ1-6, with D possibly being TRBD1 (5 bases). V lost 5 bases to trimming and J lost 0 bases, with 14 bases between them. This CDR3 comprises 17 residues. Germline values: CDR1 MNHEY, CDR2 SMNVEV (reference sequence). The CDR3 bases are TGTGCCAGCAGTCAAGAGACAGCAAGCTCCTATAATTCACCCCTCCACTTT. Translating gives CASSQETASSYNSPLHF.